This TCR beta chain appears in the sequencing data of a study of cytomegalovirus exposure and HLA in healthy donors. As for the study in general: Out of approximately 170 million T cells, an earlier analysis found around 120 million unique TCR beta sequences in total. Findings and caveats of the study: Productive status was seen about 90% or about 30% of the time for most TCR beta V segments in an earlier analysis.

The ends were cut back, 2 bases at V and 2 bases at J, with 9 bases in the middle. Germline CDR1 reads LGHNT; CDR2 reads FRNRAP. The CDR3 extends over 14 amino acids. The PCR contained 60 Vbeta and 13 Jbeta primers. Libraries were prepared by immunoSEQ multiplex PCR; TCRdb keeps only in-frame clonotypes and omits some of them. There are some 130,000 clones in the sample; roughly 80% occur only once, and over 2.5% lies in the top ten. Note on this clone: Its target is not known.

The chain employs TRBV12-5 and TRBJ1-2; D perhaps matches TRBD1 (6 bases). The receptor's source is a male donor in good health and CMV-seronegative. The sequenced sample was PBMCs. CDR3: CASGLLGQNYGYTF. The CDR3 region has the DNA TGTGCTAGTGGTTTGCTGGGACAAAACTATGGCTACACCTTC.